The present T cell receptor (beta chain) was sequenced within a study of shared clonotypes between healthy human individuals. Study as a whole: Per donor, CD8 memory used one plate, CD8 naive used two, CD4 memory used three and CD4 naive used three.

The table came from immunoSEQ multiplex PCR; TCRdb's copy has only in-frame clones and leaves some out. The profile shows approximately 1.9 million clones, around 93% of them singletons. Comments on this clone: Its target is not known. Distinct nucleotide sequences in the sample also encode this CDR3.

Findings of the study overall: Naive subsets typically showed greater estimated richness than memory subsets.

Terminally differentiated effector memory CD45RA+ cells were left out of the naive CD8 fraction, which was CD45RO-negative and positively selected for CCR7. This CDR3 has 14 amino acids. Germline V gene data show CDR1 as MNHEY and CDR2 as SMNVEV (reference sequence). V was cut by 2 bases and J by 1 base, with 5 bases left in between. V and J are TRBV27 and TRBJ2-2, with D unclear. Input material: naive CD8+ T cells from PBMCs. This receptor was identified in a man aged 18 to 35 in good health. Some clones in this sample may be carry-over from other donors' samples. CDR3 in DNA: TGTGCCAGCAGTTTACGGGTGAACACCGGGGAGCTGTTTTTT. Protein: CASSLRVNTGELFF.